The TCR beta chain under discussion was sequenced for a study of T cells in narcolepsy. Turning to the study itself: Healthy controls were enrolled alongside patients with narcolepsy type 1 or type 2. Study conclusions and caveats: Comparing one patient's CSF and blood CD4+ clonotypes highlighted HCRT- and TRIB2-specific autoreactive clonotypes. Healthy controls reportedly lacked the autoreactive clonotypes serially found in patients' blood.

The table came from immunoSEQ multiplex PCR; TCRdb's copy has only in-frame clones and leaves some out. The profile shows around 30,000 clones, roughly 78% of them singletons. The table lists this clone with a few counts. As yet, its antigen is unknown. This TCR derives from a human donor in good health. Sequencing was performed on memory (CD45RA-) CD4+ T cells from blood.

CDR3 in DNA: TGTGCCAGTAGTATGAGTGGGGGCAATCAGCCCCAGCATTTT. Amino acids: CASSMSGGNQPQHF. This chain uses TRBV19 with TRBJ1-5; no reliable D call. The CDR3 contains 14 residues. The germline gives CDR1 LNHDA, CDR2 SQIVND (reference sequence). V lost 3 bases and J lost 2, with 8 bases in between.